What follows are 9 T cell receptor beta chains derived from one specimen sequenced in a study of response to subunit inactivated influenza vaccine. TCRdb redid the calling of the RT-PCR reads with MiXCR, one entry per CDR3 protein. This table has about 500,000 distinct CDR3 sequences, over 10% appearing once. This material consisted of PBMCs from blood, taken roughly 46 days after vaccination. Receptor source: a man aged 50 to 60 who received an inactivated influenza vaccine.

This clonotype was counted many times. The genes are TRBV20-1 and TRBJ1-2, with D perhaps matching TRBD1 (6 bases). V was cut by 5 bases and J by 6 bases, with 19 bases left in between. The CDR3 runs 14 residues. Germline V CDR1 and CDR2: DFQATT, SNEGSKA (reference sequence). CDR3 sequence: CSAQIPGQPNGYTF. DNA for the CDR3: TGCAGTGCTCAAATCCCGGGACAACCGAATGGCTACACCTTC.

This clonotype appeared a few times. The gene calls are TRBV6-1 and TRBJ2-2; 8 bases align to TRBD1. The CDR3 totals 13 residues. The germline gives CDR1 MNHNS, CDR2 SASEGT. V lost 6 bases and J lost 9; bases outside the gene matches: 6. For the CDR3, the DNA is TGTGCCAGCAGACTTCAGGGGGCCCGGGAGCTGTTTTTT. Translating it yields CASRLQGARELFF.

This clonotype was seen more than once but under ten times. This chain joins TRBV12-3 or TRBV12-4 and TRBJ2-7, with 7 bases identical to TRBD1. Trimming removed 6 bases from V and 9 bases from J; junction bases left unmatched: 17. This CDR3 region has 15 residues. CDR3 residues: CASSQGTVLSKGQYF. The CDR3 bases are TGTGCCAGCAGCCAAGGGACAGTCTTAAGTAAGGGGCAGTACTTC.

The count of this clonotype is one. The chain is built from TRBV7-2 and TRBJ2-5; D not resolved. The CDR3 consists of 14 residues. The V gene lost 5 bases and the J gene lost 5 bases, with 15 bases spanning the gap. Germline values: CDR1 SGHTA, CDR2 FQGNSA. The CDR3, as DNA: TGTGCCAGCAGCCCAGACGCCAGAATTGAGACCCAGTACTTC. Translated, it gives CASSPDARIETQYF. The full variable domain, completed using reference TRBV7-2 and TRBJ2-5, is GAGVSQSPSNKVTEKGKDVELRCDPISGHTALYWYRQSLGQGLEFLIYFQGNSAPDKSGLPSDRFSAERTGGSVSTLTIQRTQQEDSAVYLCASSPDARIETQYFGPGTRLLVL.

This clonotype occurred once. The chain couples TRBV11-2 to TRBJ2-3, with D uncertain. The CDR3 consists of 17 residues. The V gene lost 1 base and the J gene lost 3 bases, with 17 bases spanning the gap. In germline, CDR1 is SGHAT, CDR2 FQNNGV. The CDR3 DNA sequence: TGTGCCAGCAGCTTAGGAGTCGGTGTTTTATTAACAGATACGCAGTATTTT. Residues: CASSLGVGVLLTDTQYF.

The J gene is TRBJ1-5, the V gene TRBV4-1, with D unclear. Germline-derived CDR1 and CDR2 are MGHRA and YSYEKL. Trimming took off 0 bases at V and 3 bases at J, with 12 bases between the two ends. This CDR3 contains 16 residues. The CDR3 DNA reads TGCGCCAGCAGCCAAGATCTTGGCAGCCTCAATCAGCCCCAGCATTTT. Translating gives CASSQDLGSLNQPQHF.

V and J are TRBV20-1 and TRBJ2-7; possible D gene TRBD1, 5 bases. V was pared by 5 bases and J by 1 base, with 18 bases between. This CDR3 contains 15 residues. Germline lookup yields CDR1 DFQATT and CDR2 SNEGSKA (reference sequence). The CDR3 bases are TGCAGTGCTCTCCCTTATAGTAGGGGTTCCTACGAGCAGTACTTC. Protein product: CSALPYSRGSYEQYF.

This clonotype has just a few counts. The rearrangement joins TRBV7-9 to TRBJ1-1; D uncertain. From germline, CDR1 is SEHNR and CDR2 FQNEAQ (reference sequence). Deletions cut 5 bases from V and 3 bases from J, with 7 bases between. CDR3 length equals 12 residues. The CDR3 DNA reads as TGTGCCAGCAGCCCACACGACACTGAAGCTTTCTTT. The encoded protein is CASSPHDTEAFF.

This clonotype was seen more than once but under ten times. The rearrangement joins TRBV20-1 to TRBJ2-5; TRBD1 might be the D (6 bases). Trimming removed 5 bases at V and 1 base at J, with 11 bases between. This CDR3 is built from 13 residues. Germline V gives CDR1 DFQATT, CDR2 SNEGSKA (reference sequence). The CDR3 loop is CSAQRQVQETQYF. The CDR3 DNA reads TGCAGTGCTCAAAGACAGGTCCAAGAGACCCAGTACTTC.